This entry features one TCR beta chain sequence. The data were taken from a study of blood T cell repertoires in COVID-19. Study details: Some COVID-19 samples were acute and others convalescent; all came from the United States, Italy and Spain. In each case, the material was cDNA or gDNA derived from T cells, B-cell-depleted T cells, or PBMCs.

The CDR3 has 16 amino acids. Per the germline V gene, CDR1 is SGHNT and CDR2 is YYREEE (reference sequence). The V and J ends lost 1 base and 4 bases, in that order; junction bases with no gene match: 7. In the original processing: Quantification of nucleated cells was approximated via reference gene primer amplification. Repertoires were generated with immunoSEQ multiplex PCR, while TCRdb's copy carries only in-frame clones and drops some. V and J calls and clone size are given by that table; D and trimming were obtained from the DNA. Of some 47,000 clones in the sample, approximately 90% were seen once.

The chain recombines TRBV5-4 with TRBJ2-7, with TRBD2 identical over 11 bases. Sequencing was performed on peripheral blood. The source of this sequence is a man in his 70s with acute or convalescent COVID-19. The CDR3 DNA reads TGTGCCAGCAGCTTGCTACTAGCGGGGGCGGGATACGAGCAGTACTTC. This gives the protein CASSLLLAGAGYEQYF.